The 9 T cell receptor beta chains in this list originate from one sample, sequenced in a study of cytomegalovirus exposure and HLA in healthy donors. The PCR ran on 60 Vbeta and 13 Jbeta primers. Repertoires were generated with immunoSEQ multiplex PCR, while TCRdb's copy carries only in-frame clones and drops some. The sample lists 200,000 or so clones; over 65% were seen once. Material: PBMCs. The origin of the receptors is a boy younger than 10 in good health and CMV-seronegative.

In its sample, this clone was seen a few times. The chain combines TRBV4-2 with TRBJ2-3; D possibly corresponds to TRBD1 (5 bases). Germline V gene data show CDR1 as LGHNA and CDR2 as YNFKEQ. V dropped 0 bases and J dropped 2 bases, with 12 bases sitting between them. The CDR3 is made up of 16 amino acids. CDR3 in DNA: TGTGCCAGCAGCCAAGATCGACGACAGTCCACAGATACGCAGTATTTT. Encoded protein: CASSQDRRQSTDTQYF.

The sample holds one count of this clone. This chain links TRBV7-2 with TRBJ2-7; 9 bases match TRBD2. Germline V gene lookup returns CDR1 SGHTA and CDR2 FQGNSA. The CDR3 extends over 15 amino acids. V dropped 1 base and J dropped 6; count of bases not matched to a gene: 7. The CDR3 loop reads CASSLVAGEGPEQYF. Here the CDR3 DNA reads TGTGCCAGCAGCTTAGTAGCGGGAGAGGGCCCCGAGCAGTACTTC.

CDR3 sequence reads: CASSPTATYEKLFF. The CDR3 coding sequence is TGTGCCAGCAGCCCTACAGCTACCTACGAGAAACTGTTTTTT. This chain uses TRBV7-9 with TRBJ1-4; D remains ambiguous. CDR1 and CDR2 from the germline V gene are SEHNR and FQNEAQ (reference sequence). The CDR3 has 14 residues. V lost 5 bases and J 11 bases, leaving 18 bases between the germline ends.

The J gene is TRBJ1-2, the V gene TRBV6-5; D is perhaps TRBD1 (5 bases). Trimming shortened V by 0 bases and J by 7 bases, and 18 bases separated the two germline ends. The germline CDR1 and CDR2 sequences are MNHEY and SVGAGI. The CDR3 runs 16 residues. This chain's CDR3 is CASSYSLTSGRGGYTF. In DNA, the CDR3 is TGTGCCAGCAGTTACTCGTTGACCTCGGGGCGGGGTGGCTACACCTTC.

The V and J genes are TRBV6-1 and TRBJ1-1; 7 nucleotides match TRBD1. V shed 6 bases and J 1 base; nucleotides not matched to a gene: 5. The germline V gene encodes CDR1 MNHNS and CDR2 SASEGT. This CDR3 has 14 amino acids. The CDR3 coding sequence is TGTGCCAGCAGGAGACAGGGCAAGAACACTGAAGCTTTCTTT. Protein product: CASRRQGKNTEAFF.

This chain joins TRBV6-1 and TRBJ1-2, with a tentative D call TRBD1 (5 bases). Trimming removed 6 bases at V and 2 bases at J, with 10 bases between. The CDR3 consists of 13 residues. CDR1 is MNHNS, CDR2 SASEGT, per germline. DNA of the CDR3: TGTGCCAGCAGGAGACAGTTCAACTATGGCTACACCTTC. Amino acid sequence: CASRRQFNYGYTF.

The chain employs TRBV4-1 and TRBJ1-2, with a weak D call TRBD1 (5 bases). CDR1 is MGHRA and CDR2 is YSYEKL in the germline V gene. The V and J ends lost 1 base and 8 bases respectively, with 23 bases between them. The CDR3 is 17 amino acids. The CDR3 bases are TGCGCCAGCAGCCAAGGTTTTAGTGGGACTGGAAGCTGGGGCTACACCTTC. Translating it yields CASSQGFSGTGSWGYTF.

This clone was picked up one time. Within the sample, other DNA sequences also encode this same CDR3. CDR3 loop: CASSRLAGGPNEQFF. CDR3 nucleotides: TGCGCCAGCAGTAGACTAGCGGGGGGGCCCAATGAGCAGTTCTTC. The V call is TRBV10-2, the J call TRBJ2-1, with 14 positions matching TRBD2. The CDR3 contains 15 residues. The germline V gene encodes CDR1 WSHSY and CDR2 SAAADI. Germline trimming cut 5 bases from V and 6 bases from J; bases unmatched to any gene: 3.

V is TRBV5-1 and J is TRBJ2-1, with 10 bases matching TRBD2. The CDR3 length is 15 residues. CDR1 and CDR2 from the germline V gene are SGHRS and YFSETQ. Germline trimming cut 4 bases from V and 5 bases from J; bases unmatched to any gene: 6. CDR3 residues: CASSPGLAENNEQFF. In DNA, the CDR3 is TGCGCCAGCAGCCCCGGACTAGCGGAAAACAATGAGCAGTTCTTC.